These 20 T cell receptor beta chains originate from one sample sequenced in a study of control samples from healthy donors and cancer patients. Generated by immunoSEQ multiplex PCR, the TCRdb table keeps only in-frame clones and is missing some. The data contain some 70,000 clones, under 85% of them singletons. Sequences were obtained from blood. The receptors originated from a man aged 60 to 69 in good health.

V and J are TRBV4-3 and TRBJ1-2; 8 bases line up with TRBD1. From germline, CDR1 is LGHNA and CDR2 YSLEER. The CDR3 spans 13 residues. The V and J ends lost 1 base and 7 bases, in that order; junction bases with no gene match: 2. The CDR3: CASSQGQGLGYTF. CDR3 DNA sequence: TGCGCCAGCAGCCAAGGACAGGGGCTTGGCTACACCTTC.

The V and J genes are TRBV20-1 and TRBJ2-7, with D possibly matching TRBD2 (6 bases). Trimming left V 5 bases short and J 13 bases short, with 18 bases between. Germline V lookup: CDR1 DFQATT, CDR2 SNEGSKA (reference sequence). This CDR3 is built from 11 residues. CDR3 DNA sequence: TGCAGTGCTCCTGACTTCCCGCGGGAATACTTC. Translated, it gives CSAPDFPREYF.

This chain joins TRBV11-2 and TRBJ2-7, with unresolved D. The CDR3 is made up of 14 amino acids. CDR1 is SGHAT, CDR2 FQNNGV, per germline. The V end was cut by 1 base, the J end by 0 bases, with 7 bases between. The CDR3 spells CASSLVEDSYEQYF. CDR3 bases: TGTGCCAGCAGCTTAGTCGAGGACTCCTACGAGCAGTACTTC.

The chain links TRBV7-3 to TRBJ2-2, with 9 bases that match TRBD2. The CDR3 covers 14 residues. Germline trimming cut 7 bases from V and 7 bases from J; bases unmatched to any gene: 7. Looked up from germline, CDR1 is SGHTA and CDR2 is FQGTGA. The CDR3 DNA follows: TGTGCCAGCACGCCTAGCGGGAACGACGGGGAGCTGTTTTTT. Its protein is CASTPSGNDGELFF.

V and J are TRBV15 and TRBJ2-7; 9 positions agree with TRBD1. CDR1 and CDR2 from the germline V gene are LNHNV and YYDKDF (reference sequence). CDR3 length: 14 residues. After removal of 2 bases from V and 2 bases from J, the junction contained 1 base not matched to a gene. The CDR3 DNA reads as TGTGCCACCAGCAGAACAGGGGGCACCTACGAGCAGTACTTC. It codes for CATSRTGGTYEQYF.

J is TRBJ2-2 and V is TRBV4-2, with a tentative D call TRBD2 (6 bases). V lost 1 base and J lost 1, with 10 bases in between. Per germline, CDR1 LGHNA and CDR2 YNFKEQ. The CDR3 covers 16 residues. In DNA form, the CDR3 reads TGTGCCAGCAGCCAAGTTCCAGCGGGGAACACCGGGGAGCTGTTTTTT. Protein sequence: CASSQVPAGNTGELFF.

This clone was observed once. The chain is built from TRBV6-2 or TRBV6-3 and TRBJ1-4; weak D call: TRBD1 (5 bases). Trimming removed 4 bases at V and 8 bases at J, with 8 bases between. Per the germline V gene, CDR1 is MNHEY and CDR2 is SVGEGT. There are 12 residues in the CDR3. The CDR3 DNA is TGTGCCAGCAGTTCGGGACTGGAAAAACTGTTTTTT. Its translation is CASSSGLEKLFF.

This rearrangement joins TRBV2 to TRBJ2-5; 9 nucleotides agree with TRBD2. V shed 7 bases and J 5 bases; nucleotides not matched to a gene: 8. Germline assignment: CDR1 SNHLY and CDR2 FYNNEI. There are 14 residues in the CDR3. CDR3 DNA: TGTGCCAGCATACGACTAGCGGAGGCGGAGACCCAGTACTTC. It yields the protein CASIRLAEAETQYF.

This chain joins TRBV21-1 and TRBJ1-3. TRBV21-1 is an annotated pseudogene. This CDR3 is built from 13 residues. The CDR3 loop is CASVGEAGNTIYF. The CDR3 coding sequence is TGTGCCAGCGTAGGGGAGGCTGGAAACACCATATATTTT.

The genes are TRBV19 and TRBJ2-3; the D gene is possibly TRBD2 (5 bases). This CDR3 region has 12 residues. CDR1 is LNHDA, CDR2 SQIVND, per germline (reference sequence). Trimming left V 6 bases short and J 5 bases short, with 9 bases between. The CDR3 region has the DNA TGTGCCAGTAGACAAAGCGGAGATACGCAGTATTTT. Its protein product is CASRQSGDTQYF.

The chain has TRBV7-2 and TRBJ2-2, with 8 bases identical to TRBD2. Germline V CDR1 and CDR2: SGHTA, FQGNSA. The CDR3 has 16 amino acids. The J segment lost 7 bases and the V segment lost 1 base, leaving 8 bases of the junction unmatched. CDR3 protein: CASSLGPGRADGELFF. CDR3 coding DNA: TGTGCCAGCAGCTTAGGACCCGGGAGGGCCGACGGGGAGCTGTTTTTT.

The gene calls are TRBV4-1 and TRBJ2-1, with 8 nucleotides matching TRBD2. This CDR3 region has 14 residues. V lost 2 bases and J lost 7; bases outside the gene matches: 4. Germline CDR1 MGHRA, CDR2 YSYEKL. The CDR3 region has the DNA TGCGCCAGCAGCCAATCCGGGACTAGGAATGAGCAGTTCTTC. As protein: CASSQSGTRNEQFF.

This chain links TRBV12-5 with TRBJ2-1, with 7 bases matching TRBD1. CDR1 and CDR2 (germline): LGHNT, FRNRAP. The V gene end was trimmed by 7 bases and the J gene end by 7 bases; junction bases not matched to a gene: 4. The CDR3 length is 12 residues. The CDR3 DNA reads TGTGCTAGTGCCTTACAGGGGAATGAGCAGTTCTTC. As protein: CASALQGNEQFF.

The chain combines TRBV27 with TRBJ1-5; no reliable D call. Trimming took 5 bases from V and 6 from J, leaving 14 bases between them. The CDR3 runs to 14 residues. Per the germline V gene, CDR1 is MNHEY and CDR2 is SMNVEV (reference sequence). The CDR3 reads CASSPPGPRQPQHF. DNA of the CDR3: TGTGCCAGCAGTCCGCCCGGTCCACGTCAGCCCCAGCATTTT.

The chain couples TRBV6-6 to TRBJ2-2, with D perhaps TRBD1 (6 bases). Deletions cut 4 bases from V and 3 bases from J, with 15 bases between. This CDR3 region has 16 residues. Germline V gene lookup returns CDR1 MNHNY and CDR2 SVGAGI (reference sequence). CDR3 loop: CASSSPWGLDTGELFF. The DNA for the CDR3 is TGTGCCAGCAGTTCCCCGTGGGGGCTGGACACCGGGGAGCTGTTTTTT.

The chain joins TRBV7-2 to TRBJ2-1, with D perhaps matching TRBD1 or TRBD2 (5 bases each). CDR1 and CDR2 from the germline V gene are SGHTA and FQGNSA. The V end was cut by 3 bases, the J end by 2 bases, with 8 bases between. This CDR3 has 14 residues. The DNA of the CDR3 is TGTGCCAGCAGCTTCTCGGGGCCCTACAATGAGCAGTTCTTC. The encoded protein is CASSFSGPYNEQFF.

This clone was seen just once. The rearrangement joins TRBV19 to TRBJ2-3; D not resolved. The CDR3 totals 17 residues. Trimming stripped 1 base from V and 2 bases from J, with 16 bases between. Germline values: CDR1 LNHDA, CDR2 SQIVND (reference sequence). CDR3 amino acids: CASSIVKGRDLTDTQYF. CDR3 DNA sequence: TGTGCCAGTAGTATAGTAAAGGGTAGGGATCTCACAGATACGCAGTATTTT.

The chain uses TRBV27 and TRBJ2-5; 7 bases line up with TRBD2. Germline loops: CDR1 MNHEY, CDR2 SMNVEV (reference sequence). The CDR3 spans 13 residues. Trimming cost V 2 bases and J 6 bases; bases outside gene matches: 3. As DNA, the CDR3 is TGTGCCAGCAGTTTAAGCGGGACCCAGACCCAGTACTTC. Encoded protein: CASSLSGTQTQYF.

CDR3 protein: CASSSRGVNTEAFF. In nucleotides, the CDR3 is TGTGCCAGCAGTTCACGGGGGGTGAACACTGAAGCTTTCTTT. V and J are TRBV6-2 or TRBV6-3 and TRBJ1-1; D may be TRBD1 (5 bases). Germline loops: CDR1 MNHEY, CDR2 SVGEGT. Trimming stripped 4 bases from V and 0 bases from J, with 9 bases between. The CDR3 contains 14 residues.

The chain links TRBV19 to TRBJ2-6; D unresolved. CDR1 is LNHDA, CDR2 SQIVND, per germline (reference sequence). V lost 2 bases to trimming and J lost 0 bases, with 5 bases between them. This CDR3 is 15 amino acids long. DNA of the CDR3: TGTGCCAGTAGTATAACTCTCTCTGGGGCCAACGTCCTGACTTTC. Amino acid sequence: CASSITLSGANVLTF. The full variable domain, with the rest looked up from reference TRBV19 and TRBJ2-6, is DGGITQSPKYLFRKEGQNVTLSCEQNLNHDAMYWYRQDPGQGLRLIYYSQIVNDFQKGDIAEGYSVSREKKESFPLTVTSAQKNPTAFYLCASSITLSGANVLTFGAGSRLTVL.